A selection of T cell receptor beta chains follows, all from one sample in a study of cytomegalovirus exposure and HLA in healthy donors. The assay was immunoSEQ multiplex PCR, and TCRdb's table has in-frame clones only and misses some. Of more than 120,000 clones in the sample, around 86% were seen once. The sample comprised PBMCs. These receptors were obtained from a man aged 18 to 29 in good health and CMV-seropositive. CDR3s include the opening cysteine and the closing phenylalanine or tryptophan. Fields, in order: clone size, D gene, J gene, V gene, CDR3 length, CDR3 protein. D genes are given only for firm matches. A row's size may be missing; if present it is once, few, many or a size class.

clone size: NA
D gene: NA
J gene: TRBJ2-7
V gene: TRBV7-8
CDR3 length: 14
CDR3 protein: CASSPDRARGEQYF

clone size: NA
D gene: NA
J gene: TRBJ2-5
V gene: TRBV2
CDR3 length: 19
CDR3 protein: CASSEATGAMGAIQETQYF

clone size: NA
D gene: NA
J gene: TRBJ2-1
V gene: TRBV11-2
CDR3 length: 13
CDR3 protein: CASSPPGNNEQFF

clone size: NA
D gene: NA
J gene: TRBJ1-2
V gene: TRBV18
CDR3 length: 14
CDR3 protein: CASSEGHSNYGYTF

clone size: NA
D gene: NA
J gene: TRBJ1-2
V gene: TRBV6-6
CDR3 length: 15
CDR3 protein: CASSPRAAGPYGYTF

clone size: NA
D gene: NA
J gene: TRBJ2-7
V gene: TRBV28
CDR3 length: 16
CDR3 protein: CASSFRRVARGYEQYF

clone size: NA
D gene: TRBD2
J gene: TRBJ2-1
V gene: TRBV2
CDR3 length: 15
CDR3 protein: CASRREGSGSNEQFF

clone size: once
D gene: NA
J gene: TRBJ2-7
V gene: TRBV7-3
CDR3 length: 12
CDR3 protein: CASSLTAGEQYF

clone size: NA
D gene: NA
J gene: TRBJ2-1
V gene: TRBV2
CDR3 length: 11
CDR3 protein: CARRGYNEQFF

clone size: once
D gene: NA
J gene: TRBJ1-6
V gene: TRBV6-5
CDR3 length: 15
CDR3 protein: CASNAGWSYNSPLHF

clone size: NA
D gene: NA
J gene: TRBJ2-2
V gene: TRBV15
CDR3 length: 18
CDR3 protein: CATSREIGKGANTGELFF

clone size: NA
D gene: TRBD1
J gene: TRBJ2-3
V gene: TRBV30
CDR3 length: 15
CDR3 protein: CAWSGTGGSTDTQYF

clone size: NA
D gene: TRBD2
J gene: TRBJ2-1
V gene: TRBV11-2
CDR3 length: 15
CDR3 protein: CASSSGLAGDSEQFF

clone size: NA
D gene: NA
J gene: TRBJ2-1
V gene: TRBV11-2
CDR3 length: 14
CDR3 protein: CASSRRDIYNEQFF

clone size: NA
D gene: TRBD2
J gene: TRBJ2-1
V gene: TRBV29-1
CDR3 length: 17
CDR3 protein: CSVEDPNSGRAGGEQFF

clone size: NA
D gene: NA
J gene: TRBJ2-4
V gene: TRBV5-6
CDR3 length: 16
CDR3 protein: CASTSGLLGAKNIQYF

clone size: once
D gene: NA
J gene: TRBJ1-2
V gene: TRBV7-2
CDR3 length: 14
CDR3 protein: CASSLDPRGYGYTF

clone size: NA
D gene: TRBD2
J gene: TRBJ2-1
V gene: TRBV19
CDR3 length: 13
CDR3 protein: CASSVGGLGEQFF

clone size: NA
D gene: NA
J gene: TRBJ2-2
V gene: TRBV6-5
CDR3 length: 16
CDR3 protein: CASSYLSGDFIGELFF

clone size: NA
D gene: TRBD1
J gene: TRBJ1-5
V gene: TRBV15
CDR3 length: 14
CDR3 protein: CATSRTGGDQPQHF

clone size: NA
D gene: NA
J gene: TRBJ2-5
V gene: TRBV27
CDR3 length: 18
CDR3 protein: CASSLSYFVLAEEETQYF

clone size: NA
D gene: TRBD2
J gene: TRBJ2-1
V gene: TRBV5-4
CDR3 length: 15
CDR3 protein: CASNRAGGPYNEQFF

clone size: NA
D gene: NA
J gene: TRBJ1-5
V gene: TRBV6-5
CDR3 length: 15
CDR3 protein: CASSLGAGVDQPQHF

clone size: NA
D gene: NA
J gene: TRBJ2-1
V gene: TRBV5-1
CDR3 length: 14
CDR3 protein: CASRGISFVSEQFF

clone size: few
D gene: TRBD1
J gene: TRBJ1-6
V gene: TRBV6-4
CDR3 length: 14
CDR3 protein: CASSSGTGGSPLHF

clone size: NA
D gene: NA
J gene: TRBJ2-1
V gene: TRBV18
CDR3 length: 15
CDR3 protein: CASSPTGTNYNEQFF

clone size: NA
D gene: NA
J gene: TRBJ2-7
V gene: TRBV5-1
CDR3 length: 13
CDR3 protein: CASSFRTEYEQYF

clone size: NA
D gene: TRBD1
J gene: TRBJ1-1
V gene: TRBV5-4
CDR3 length: 17
CDR3 protein: CASSLVMGQGGDTEAFF

clone size: NA
D gene: TRBD1
J gene: TRBJ1-5
V gene: TRBV18
CDR3 length: 18
CDR3 protein: CASSPSIPTDRFNQPQHF

clone size: NA
D gene: TRBD1
J gene: TRBJ1-1
V gene: TRBV10-3
CDR3 length: 12
CDR3 protein: CATGTGPSGAFF

clone size: NA
D gene: TRBD1
J gene: TRBJ2-7
V gene: TRBV7-6
CDR3 length: 14
CDR3 protein: CASSLETGEYEQYF

clone size: NA
D gene: TRBD1
J gene: TRBJ2-7
V gene: TRBV5-6
CDR3 length: 17
CDR3 protein: CASSGPGTGIHIYEQYF

clone size: NA
D gene: TRBD1
J gene: TRBJ1-5
V gene: TRBV18
CDR3 length: 15
CDR3 protein: CASSRDRGAFQPQHF

clone size: NA
D gene: TRBD1
J gene: TRBJ1-6
V gene: TRBV7-2
CDR3 length: 16
CDR3 protein: CASSPDAGGRSLPLHF

clone size: NA
D gene: NA
J gene: TRBJ2-7
V gene: TRBV7-6
CDR3 length: 14
CDR3 protein: CASSLGTNSYEQYF

clone size: NA
D gene: TRBD1
J gene: TRBJ2-1
V gene: TRBV19
CDR3 length: 14
CDR3 protein: CASSIATGGNEQFF

clone size: NA
D gene: NA
J gene: TRBJ1-1
V gene: TRBV19
CDR3 length: 13
CDR3 protein: CASSILVETEAFF

clone size: NA
D gene: TRBD1
J gene: TRBJ1-1
V gene: TRBV5-1
CDR3 length: 15
CDR3 protein: CASSSTGGMNTEAFF

clone size: once
D gene: TRBD1
J gene: TRBJ2-1
V gene: TRBV6-5
CDR3 length: 15
CDR3 protein: CASIVSGRGHNEQFF

clone size: once
D gene: TRBD2
J gene: TRBJ2-1
V gene: TRBV27
CDR3 length: 16
CDR3 protein: CASSTTTSGGHNEQFF

clone size: NA
D gene: TRBD1
J gene: TRBJ2-4
V gene: TRBV2
CDR3 length: 18
CDR3 protein: CASSEALRGQGAKNIQYF

clone size: NA
D gene: NA
J gene: TRBJ1-2
V gene: TRBV6-5
CDR3 length: 13
CDR3 protein: CASSYSNGYGYTF

clone size: NA
D gene: TRBD1
J gene: TRBJ1-4
V gene: TRBV6-6
CDR3 length: 15
CDR3 protein: CASSGTGGTNEKLFF

clone size: NA
D gene: NA
J gene: TRBJ2-3
V gene: TRBV4-2
CDR3 length: 16
CDR3 protein: CASSQDYGRGGDTQYF

clone size: NA
D gene: NA
J gene: TRBJ1-2
V gene: TRBV25-1
CDR3 length: 15
CDR3 protein: CASSESLGGNYGYTF

clone size: NA
D gene: NA
J gene: TRBJ1-2
V gene: TRBV15
CDR3 length: 14
CDR3 protein: CATRGAETQNGYTF

clone size: NA
D gene: NA
J gene: TRBJ1-1
V gene: TRBV21-1
CDR3 length: 17
CDR3 protein: CASSKAGPSQAGTEAFF

clone size: NA
D gene: NA
J gene: TRBJ2-5
V gene: TRBV11-2
CDR3 length: 14
CDR3 protein: CASSFGLNQETQYF

clone size: NA
D gene: NA
J gene: TRBJ2-4
V gene: TRBV27
CDR3 length: 14
CDR3 protein: CASSLPGTKNIQYF

clone size: once
D gene: NA
J gene: TRBJ1-5
V gene: TRBV18
CDR3 length: 15
CDR3 protein: CASSLGEAGNQPQHF

clone size: NA
D gene: TRBD2
J gene: TRBJ2-3
V gene: TRBV6-6
CDR3 length: 13
CDR3 protein: CATTGGGTDTQYF

clone size: NA
D gene: NA
J gene: TRBJ2-1
V gene: TRBV10-1
CDR3 length: 13
CDR3 protein: CASSITRNNEQFF

clone size: NA
D gene: NA
J gene: TRBJ1-4
V gene: TRBV11-3
CDR3 length: 15
CDR3 protein: CASSLGGLGNEKLFF

clone size: NA
D gene: NA
J gene: TRBJ2-7
V gene: TRBV19
CDR3 length: 14
CDR3 protein: CASSGGYGAYEQYF

clone size: few
D gene: NA
J gene: TRBJ2-7
V gene: TRBV6-4
CDR3 length: 14
CDR3 protein: CASRDSQPPYEQYF

clone size: NA
D gene: TRBD2
J gene: TRBJ2-2
V gene: TRBV9
CDR3 length: 17
CDR3 protein: CASSVDSGGRGPGELFF

clone size: NA
D gene: TRBD2
J gene: TRBJ2-3
V gene: TRBV5-1
CDR3 length: 18
CDR3 protein: CASSLKGLAGTSTDTQYF

clone size: once
D gene: TRBD2
J gene: TRBJ2-7
V gene: TRBV11-2
CDR3 length: 15
CDR3 protein: CASSLGGGRGYEQYF

clone size: NA
D gene: TRBD2
J gene: TRBJ2-7
V gene: TRBV2
CDR3 length: 15
CDR3 protein: CASQISGRPSYEQYF

clone size: NA
D gene: TRBD1
J gene: TRBJ1-5
V gene: TRBV19
CDR3 length: 15
CDR3 protein: CASSIVWTGNQPQHF